This T cell receptor beta chain was documented in a study of blood T cell repertoires in COVID-19 (dated by TCRdb to 2020 to 2022). With respect to the entire study: Samples from collaborators originated in the United States, Italy and Spain and spanned both the acute and convalescent phases of COVID-19. Nearly every sample came with metadata listing a de-identified subject ID, COVID-19 status, age in years and sex. The dataset comprised deeply sampled blood TCRbeta repertoires from subjects exposed to, actively infected with, or recovered from COVID-19. Where available, HLA class I and class II types were obtained from metadata supplied by the sample provider rather than from assay-based typing. The samples were drawn from the first 160 participants of the ongoing ImmuneRACE study and from about 1,200 subjects provided by 6 global collaborators. The repertoires were released in a freely available public database meant as a resource for research on the immune response to SARS-CoV-2. The material from the prospective study consisted of cDNA or gDNA derived from T cells, B-cell-depleted T cells, or PBMCs.

The investigation overall reported the following: The amount of clinical and demographic metadata varied by source and participant and was provided uncurated.

The immunoSEQ Assay, a bias-controlled multiplex PCR, was used to amplify TCRbeta CDR3 regions from genomic DNA. On the study's bioinformatics: Within the assay, amplification of reference gene primers was used to estimate how many nucleated cells each sample contained. Sequence reads were collapsed and filtered to measure the absolute abundance of every unique TCRbeta CDR3 rearrangement. Productive Simpson clonality was computed per sample as the square root of Simpson's diversity index over productive rearrangements. TCRdb stores this immuneACCESS table with in-frame sequences only. Part of the clones is absent; in the studies checked, under half of the shortfall reflects unresolved V genes, and no reason is known for the rest. V, J and clone size reflect that table, while D and trimming were determined from the DNA. The sample table contains around 88,000 clones; only one count was recorded for 81% of them. About 4.4% of the sample is held by the ten biggest clonotypes.

Comment on this clone: It has no known antigen specificity. It has no much larger one-base neighbor in the sample; base qualities were not kept.

Each collaborating institution followed its own protocols to collect whole blood in K2EDTA tubes. For TCRbeta analysis, collaborator samples were shipped as frozen whole blood, as isolated PBMCs, or as DNA extracted from either sample type. The source material was peripheral blood. This receptor was identified in a man in his sixties with acute or convalescent COVID-19.

The sequenced DNA is TGCGCCAGCAGCTGGGGACAGGGAATGCGGGAGACCCAGTACTTC. The resulting protein is CASSWGQGMRETQYF. Recombination linked TRBV5-1 to TRBJ2-5, with 9 bases aligning to TRBD1. CDR1 and CDR2, per the germline V gene, are SGHRS and YFSETQ. From the cysteine through the phenylalanine, the CDR3 covers 15 amino acids. The CDR3 DNA has 45 bases and is translated from base 1. Trimming takes 3 bases off V and 5 bases off J; junction bases not matched to a gene: 8.